Shown below are 31 T cell receptor beta chains from a single sample sequenced in a study of cytomegalovirus exposure and HLA in healthy donors. PCR used 60 Vbeta primers and 13 Jbeta primers. Only in-frame clones appear in the TCRdb table, and some are missing; sequencing was by immunoSEQ multiplex PCR. Among about 110,000 clones listed, approximately 80% were seen once. The sample was PBMCs. The receptors stem from a human donor in good health.

The gene calls are TRBV6-1 and TRBJ1-3; TRBD1 is a possible D gene (5 bases). Trimming removed 1 base from V and 6 bases from J, with 13 bases in between. In germline, CDR1 is MNHNS, CDR2 SASEGT. The CDR3 is made up of 15 amino acids. CDR3 DNA: TGTGCCAGCAGTGAAGGCAAGGGGCGGCAAAACACCATATATTTT. This codes for CASSEGKGRQNTIYF.

The chain employs TRBV6-5 and TRBJ1-2; tentatively, D is TRBD1 (6 bases). The CDR3 covers 16 residues. Per germline, CDR1 MNHEY and CDR2 SVGAGI. The V end lost 4 bases, the J end lost 4 bases, and 19 bases lay between the germline ends. The CDR3 DNA reads TGTGCCAGCAGTTCTCGGTCCGGGACACGAGTCTATGGCTACACCTTC. Its protein is CASSSRSGTRVYGYTF.

The chain uses TRBV28 and TRBJ2-2, with D maybe TRBD2 (6 bases). V was pared by 7 bases and J by 0 bases, with 12 bases between. Germline CDR1 reads MDHEN; CDR2 reads SYDVKM. This CDR3 region has 15 residues. CDR3 sequence: CASTQGGANTGELFF. The CDR3 nucleotides read TGTGCCAGCACTCAGGGAGGTGCGAACACCGGGGAGCTGTTTTTT. Full variable domain (outside the CDR3, taken from reference TRBV28 and TRBJ2-2): DVKVTQSSRYLVKRTGEKVFLECVQDMDHENMFWYRQDPGLGLRLIYFSYDVKMKEKGDIPEGYSVSREKKERFSLILESASTNQTSMYLCASTQGGANTGELFFGEGSRLTVL.

This rearrangement joins TRBV18 to TRBJ1-1; 7 bases fit TRBD1. The germline CDR1 and CDR2 sequences are KGHSH and LQKENI. CDR3 length equals 16 residues. J was trimmed by 0 bases and V by 3 bases; bases with no gene match: 7. CDR3 nucleotide sequence: TGTGCCAGCTCACCGAATTACAGGGGTGTGAACACTGAAGCTTTCTTT. This sequence encodes CASSPNYRGVNTEAFF.

The chain is built from TRBV5-1 and TRBJ2-5, with 10 bases that match TRBD1. Germline lookup yields CDR1 SGHRS and CDR2 YFSETQ. This CDR3 spans 15 amino acids. Trimming took 0 bases from V and 4 from J; bases not matched to a gene: 3. Written as DNA, the CDR3 is TGCGCCAGCAGCTTGGGACAGGGGGCCGGAGAGACCCAGTACTTC. This sequence encodes CASSLGQGAGETQYF. The full variable domain, its missing parts supplied by reference TRBV5-1 and TRBJ2-5, is KAGVTQTPRYLIKTRGQQVTLSCSPISGHRSVSWYQQTPGQGLQFLFEYFSETQRNKGNFPGRFSGRQFSNSRSEMNVSTLELGDSALYLCASSLGQGAGETQYFGPGTRLLVL.

This sequence joins TRBV28 and TRBJ2-5; the match to TRBD1 covers 8 bases. The CDR3 runs to 16 residues. The germline V gene has CDR1 MDHEN and CDR2 SYDVKM. Losses at the gene ends were 2 bases for V and 5 bases for J; bases not matched to a gene: 10. Here the CDR3 DNA reads TGTGCCAGCAGTTTACCCCTCGGGAGACAGGGGGAGACCCAGTACTTC. Translated: CASSLPLGRQGETQYF.

V is TRBV5-8 and J is TRBJ2-1; 8 bases match TRBD2. The V gene end was trimmed by 5 bases and the J gene end by 1 base; junction bases not matched to a gene: 8. The CDR3 extends over 16 amino acids. Looked up from germline, CDR1 is SGHTS and CDR2 is YDEGEE. Written as DNA, the CDR3 is TGTGCCAGCAGTCCCGGGACTAGGCCTTCCTACAATGAGCAGTTCTTC. The encoded protein is CASSPGTRPSYNEQFF. Full variable domain (missing parts from reference TRBV5-8 and TRBJ2-1): EAGVTQSPTHLIKTRGQQATLRCSPISGHTSVYWYQQALGLGLQFLLWYDEGEERNRGNFPPRFSGRQFPNYSSELNVNALELEDSALYLCASSPGTRPSYNEQFFGPGTRLTVL.

This clone came up a few times. The chain couples TRBV5-4 to TRBJ1-1; no clear D gene. The CDR3 runs 16 residues. Germline lookup yields CDR1 SGHNT and CDR2 YYREEE (reference sequence). The V and J ends lost 0 bases and 3 bases respectively, with 15 bases between them. In DNA, the CDR3 is TGTGCCAGCAGCTTGGATTATCGGAGGTCCGACACTGAAGCTTTCTTT. It specifies CASSLDYRRSDTEAFF.

This clone was observed a few times. The chain joins TRBV6-5 to TRBJ2-2, with a weak D call TRBD2 (6 bases). The CDR3 runs to 14 residues. V was pared by 6 bases and J by 1 base, with 9 bases between. CDR1 MNHEY and CDR2 SVGAGI come from the germline V gene. CDR3 sequence (DNA): TGTGCCAGCAGGGGGGGAAAGAACACCGGGGAGCTGTTTTTT. It is translated as CASRGGKNTGELFF.

V and J are TRBV6-1 and TRBJ1-5, with 8 bases aligning to TRBD1. Per germline, CDR1 MNHNS and CDR2 SASEGT. This CDR3 has 17 residues. V shed 2 bases, J shed 0 bases, and the junction held 6 bases outside the gene matches. The CDR3 loop is CASSEPWDRLSNQPQHF. For the CDR3, the DNA is TGTGCCAGCAGTGAACCCTGGGACAGGCTTAGCAATCAGCCCCAGCATTTT.

V is TRBV6-4 and J is TRBJ1-1; 9 bases are a match to TRBD1. The germline CDR1 and CDR2 sequences are MRHNA and SNTAGT. The V segment lost 2 bases and the J segment 5 bases; nucleotides outside the gene matches: 6. This CDR3 is built from 15 residues. DNA for the CDR3: TGTGCCAGCAGTGACCCCGGGACAGGGACGACTGAAGCTTTCTTT. This encodes CASSDPGTGTTEAFF.

This sequence joins TRBV7-9 and TRBJ2-3; 8 nucleotides match TRBD1. CDR1 is SEHNR, CDR2 FQNEAQ, per germline (reference sequence). This CDR3 spans 16 amino acids. The ends lost 5 bases at V and 2 bases at J; junction bases unmatched: 9. CDR3 nucleotides: TGTGCCAGCAGCCTCCCCTTGGGACAGGCCACAGATACGCAGTATTTT. Residues: CASSLPLGQATDTQYF. Looking up the rest from reference TRBV7-9 and TRBJ2-3 gives the full variable domain: DTGVSQNPRHKITKRGQNVTFRCDPISEHNRLYWYRQTLGQGPEFLTYFQNEAQLEKSRLLSDRFSAERPKGSFSTLEIQRTEQGDSAMYLCASSLPLGQATDTQYFGPGTRLTVL.

V gene TRBV19 combines with J gene TRBJ2-7; TRBD1 is a possible D gene (6 bases). The V end lost 5 bases, the J end lost 4 bases, and 15 bases lay between the germline ends. In germline, CDR1 is LNHDA, CDR2 SQIVND (reference sequence). This CDR3 contains 14 residues. CDR3 region: CASSSQIGQYEQYF. CDR3 in DNA: TGTGCCAGTAGTTCTCAGATCGGACAGTACGAGCAGTACTTC.

This chain connects TRBV6-5 to TRBJ1-4; 7 nucleotides align to TRBD1. CDR1 is MNHEY, CDR2 SVGAGI, per germline. The CDR3 has 15 residues. The V segment lost 6 bases and the J segment 4 bases; nucleotides outside the gene matches: 8. CDR3 residues: CASSNSGTVNEKLFF. The CDR3, as DNA: TGTGCCAGCAGCAACTCCGGGACAGTTAATGAAAAACTGTTTTTT.

V gene TRBV4-1 combines with J gene TRBJ2-2; 11 positions match TRBD2. The germline gives CDR1 MGHRA, CDR2 YSYEKL. V shed 3 bases, J shed 7 bases, and the junction held 13 bases outside the gene matches. The CDR3 extends over 18 amino acids. CDR3 nucleotides: TGCGCCAGCAGCCAGAGGGGGCTAGCGGGAGGCCCCCACGGGGAGCTGTTTTTT. Translation gives CASSQRGLAGGPHGELFF.

This clone came up a few times. V gene TRBV11-3 combines with J gene TRBJ1-4; tentatively, D is TRBD1 (5 bases). The CDR3 spans 14 residues. The V end lost 5 bases, the J end lost 6 bases, and 13 bases lay between the germline ends. Germline CDR1 is SGHNT and CDR2 is YENEEA. CDR3 protein: CASSVGGGDEKLFF. CDR3 DNA sequence: TGTGCCAGCAGCGTCGGGGGGGGAGATGAAAAACTGTTTTTT.

Here the CDR3 DNA reads TGTGCCAGCAGTGAAGCCCTTTACAGGGGGCATGGTCAGCCCCAGCATTTT. Translating it yields CASSEALYRGHGQPQHF. The chain couples TRBV6-1 to TRBJ1-5; 9 nucleotides agree with TRBD1. The CDR3 covers 17 residues. Germline lookup yields CDR1 MNHNS and CDR2 SASEGT. V was pared by 0 bases and J by 6 bases, with 9 bases of the junction left unmatched.

This clone has only one observation. The genes are TRBV5-1 and TRBJ2-5, with 11 bases lining up with TRBD1. This CDR3 contains 14 residues. J gave up 11 bases and V 3 bases, and 9 bases lay outside the gene matches. Germline V gene lookup returns CDR1 SGHRS and CDR2 YFSETQ. CDR3 DNA: TGCGCCAGCAGCTCAGGACAGGGGGCGGTGGAGCAGTACTTC. Translated: CASSSGQGAVEQYF.

The rearrangement uses TRBV5-1 and TRBJ1-3; 8 bases match TRBD1. This CDR3 contains 19 residues. Germline-derived CDR1 and CDR2 are SGHRS and YFSETQ. V was clipped by 0 bases and J by 0 bases; unmatched bases: 11. The CDR3: CASSLEATGVKSSGNTIYF. The CDR3 bases are TGCGCCAGCAGCTTGGAGGCGACAGGGGTGAAAAGCTCTGGAAACACCATATATTTT.

The chain carries TRBV19 and TRBJ2-2; D gene uncertain. Trimming took 4 bases from V and 3 from J, leaving 9 bases between them. Germline CDR1 reads LNHDA; CDR2 reads SQIVND (reference sequence). This CDR3 spans 14 amino acids. The CDR3 is CASSTDTDTGELFF. DNA of the CDR3: TGTGCCAGTAGTACCGACACGGACACCGGGGAGCTGTTTTTT. The full variable domain, completed using reference TRBV19 and TRBJ2-2, is DGGITQSPKYLFRKEGQNVTLSCEQNLNHDAMYWYRQDPGQGLRLIYYSQIVNDFQKGDIAEGYSVSREKKESFPLTVTSAQKNPTAFYLCASSTDTDTGELFFGEGSRLTVL.

The rearrangement links TRBV25-1 to TRBJ1-2; D possibly corresponds to TRBD1 (6 bases). Germline V gene lookup returns CDR1 MGHDK and CDR2 SYGVNS. This CDR3 has 15 residues. V was clipped by 4 bases and J by 0 bases, with 12 bases between them. The CDR3 nucleotides read TGTGCCAGCAGTGGCCCCAGGGGACCTAACTATGGCTACACCTTC. Translated, it gives CASSGPRGPNYGYTF.

The chain is built from TRBV20-1 and TRBJ2-1, with D maybe TRBD1 (6 bases). The CDR3 covers 11 residues. From germline, CDR1 is DFQATT and CDR2 SNEGSKA (reference sequence). The germline V and J ends were trimmed by 6 bases and 3 bases, with 6 bases remaining between them. The CDR3 DNA is TGCAGTGCGGACAGCTACAATGAGCAGTTCTTC. It yields the protein CSADSYNEQFF.

This chain connects TRBV5-1 to TRBJ2-5; no definite D call. This CDR3 contains 15 residues. Germline CDR1 SGHRS, CDR2 YFSETQ. Trimming removed 1 base at V and 3 bases at J, with 13 bases between. The CDR3 DNA is TGCGCCAGCAGCTTGTACGGAGCCCCAAAAGAGACCCAGTACTTC. Translating gives CASSLYGAPKETQYF.

The rearrangement uses TRBV6-1 and TRBJ2-1, with 15 bases lining up with TRBD2. The CDR3 length is 15 residues. Germline CDR1 reads MNHNS; CDR2 reads SASEGT. V was pared by 2 bases and J by 10 bases, with 3 bases of the junction left unmatched. The CDR3 coding sequence is TGTGCCAGCAGTGAACTGGGGACTAGCGGGGGGGAGCAGTTCTTC. It translates to CASSELGTSGGEQFF.

The chain combines TRBV5-1 with TRBJ2-6, with D possibly TRBD2 on 6 matching bases. Trimming stripped 2 bases from V and 2 bases from J, with 17 bases between. From germline, CDR1 is SGHRS and CDR2 YFSETQ. The CDR3 sequence is 18 residues long. CDR3 sequence reads: CASSFNIGRTTGANVLTF. In nucleotides, the CDR3 is TGCGCCAGCAGCTTTAACATAGGACGGACTACTGGGGCCAACGTCCTGACTTTC.

This rearrangement joins TRBV19 to TRBJ1-4, with TRBD1 identical over 10 bases. The germline gives CDR1 LNHDA, CDR2 SQIVND (reference sequence). V lost 6 bases and J lost 7; bases outside the gene matches: 14. This CDR3 has 17 amino acids. CDR3 bases: TGTGCCAGTAGCGGGACAGGGGAAGTTTATTTCGGTGAAAAACTGTTTTTT. It is translated as CASSGTGEVYFGEKLFF. Filled out from reference TRBV19 and TRBJ1-4, the complete variable domain reads DGGITQSPKYLFRKEGQNVTLSCEQNLNHDAMYWYRQDPGQGLRLIYYSQIVNDFQKGDIAEGYSVSREKKESFPLTVTSAQKNPTAFYLCASSGTGEVYFGEKLFFGSGTQLSVL.

The J gene is TRBJ1-3, the V gene TRBV18; the D is unclear. Germline values: CDR1 KGHSH, CDR2 LQKENI. Trimming took 2 bases from V and 3 from J, leaving 17 bases between them. The length of the CDR3 is 17 residues. CDR3 in amino acids: CASSPSGKTVDGNTIYF. In DNA form, the CDR3 reads TGTGCCAGCTCACCAAGTGGAAAAACAGTGGATGGAAACACCATATATTTT.

The rearrangement joins TRBV13 to TRBJ2-2; D gene uncertain. CDR1 is PRHDT, CDR2 FYEKMQ, per germline (reference sequence). The CDR3 is 12 amino acids. The V end lost 3 bases, the J end lost 4 bases, and 3 bases lay between the germline ends. CDR3 DNA sequence: TGTGCCAGCAGCTTGAGCACCGGGGAGCTGTTTTTT. Amino acids: CASSLSTGELFF.

The rearrangement joins TRBV5-4 to TRBJ2-1; tentatively, D is TRBD1 (7 bases). Trimming left V 1 base short and J 5 bases short, with 16 bases between. From germline, CDR1 is SGHNT and CDR2 YYREEE (reference sequence). This CDR3 comprises 16 residues. DNA for the CDR3: TGTGCCAGCAGCTTGTCAGGGGCCAGGGGGGACAATGAGCAGTTCTTC. Its translation is CASSLSGARGDNEQFF.

The chain is built from TRBV5-1 and TRBJ2-3, with 7 nucleotides matching TRBD1. This CDR3 is 15 amino acids long. Germline CDR1 reads SGHRS; CDR2 reads YFSETQ. V shed 2 bases and J 2 bases; nucleotides not matched to a gene: 5. DNA of the CDR3: TGCGCCAGCAGCTTCCAGACAGGGTCCACAGATACGCAGTATTTT. Its protein is CASSFQTGSTDTQYF.

The chain couples TRBV5-1 to TRBJ2-2; TRBD2 matches 10 bases. Trimming took 0 bases from V and 8 from J; bases not matched to a gene: 4. Germline V CDR1 and CDR2: SGHRS, YFSETQ. This CDR3 is 15 amino acids long. The CDR3, as DNA: TGCGCCAGCAGCTTGGTGGCTAGCGGGAGTGGGGAGCTGTTTTTT. Residues: CASSLVASGSGELFF. The whole variable domain, remainder taken from reference TRBV5-1 and TRBJ2-2, is KAGVTQTPRYLIKTRGQQVTLSCSPISGHRSVSWYQQTPGQGLQFLFEYFSETQRNKGNFPGRFSGRQFSNSRSEMNVSTLELGDSALYLCASSLVASGSGELFFGEGSRLTVL.